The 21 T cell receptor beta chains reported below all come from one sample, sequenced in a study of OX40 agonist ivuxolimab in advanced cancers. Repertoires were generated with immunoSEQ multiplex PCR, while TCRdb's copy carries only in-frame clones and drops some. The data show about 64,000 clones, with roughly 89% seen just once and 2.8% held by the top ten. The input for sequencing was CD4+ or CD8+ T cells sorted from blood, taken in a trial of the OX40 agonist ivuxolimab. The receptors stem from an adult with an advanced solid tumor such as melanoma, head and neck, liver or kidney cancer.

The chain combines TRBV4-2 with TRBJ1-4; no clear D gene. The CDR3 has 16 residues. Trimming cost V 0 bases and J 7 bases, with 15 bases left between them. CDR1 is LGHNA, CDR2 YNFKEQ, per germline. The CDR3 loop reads CASSQEPFFVREKLFF. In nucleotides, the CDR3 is TGTGCCAGCAGCCAAGAACCGTTTTTCGTGCGTGAAAAACTGTTTTTT.

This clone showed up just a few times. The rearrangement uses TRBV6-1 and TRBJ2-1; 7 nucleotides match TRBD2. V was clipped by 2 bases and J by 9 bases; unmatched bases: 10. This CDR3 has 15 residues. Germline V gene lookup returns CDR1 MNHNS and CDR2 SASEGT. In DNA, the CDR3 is TGTGCCAGCAGTGAAATGGAGGGGAGGGTTTTTGAGCAGTTCTTC. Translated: CASSEMEGRVFEQFF.

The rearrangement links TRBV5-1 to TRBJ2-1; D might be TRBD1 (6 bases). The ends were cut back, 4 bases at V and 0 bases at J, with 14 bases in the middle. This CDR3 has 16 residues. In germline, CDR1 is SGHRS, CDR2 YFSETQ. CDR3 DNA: TGCGCCAGCAGCGGTAGGGACACCCGCTCCTACAATGAGCAGTTCTTC. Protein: CASSGRDTRSYNEQFF.

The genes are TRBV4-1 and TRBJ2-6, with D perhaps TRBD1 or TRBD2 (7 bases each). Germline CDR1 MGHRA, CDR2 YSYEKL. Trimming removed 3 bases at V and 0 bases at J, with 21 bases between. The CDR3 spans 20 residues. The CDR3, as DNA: TGCGCCAGCAGCCACCCAGGGGGGGACAGACCTTACTCTGGGGCCAACGTCCTGACTTTC. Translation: CASSHPGGDRPYSGANVLTF.

CDR3: CASSLTSRTQYF. The DNA for the CDR3 is TGTGCCAGCAGTTTAACCTCTAGGACCCAGTACTTC. V gene TRBV28 combines with J gene TRBJ2-5; no firm D call. CDR1 is MDHEN and CDR2 is SYDVKM in the germline V gene. This CDR3 comprises 12 residues. V lost 2 bases and J lost 7, with 8 bases in between.

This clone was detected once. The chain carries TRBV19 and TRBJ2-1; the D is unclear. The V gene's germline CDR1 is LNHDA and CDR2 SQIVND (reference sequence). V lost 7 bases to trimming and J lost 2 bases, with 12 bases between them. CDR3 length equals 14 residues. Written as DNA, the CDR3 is TGTGCCAGTAAAGTAGGCGGAACCTACAATGAGCAGTTCTTC. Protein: CASKVGGTYNEQFF.

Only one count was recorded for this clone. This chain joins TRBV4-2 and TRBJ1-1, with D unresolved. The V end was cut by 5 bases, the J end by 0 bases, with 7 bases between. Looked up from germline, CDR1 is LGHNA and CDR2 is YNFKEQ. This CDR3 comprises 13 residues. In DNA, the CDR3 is TGTGCCAGCAGCTCCCAGTTGAACACTGAAGCTTTCTTT. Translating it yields CASSSQLNTEAFF.

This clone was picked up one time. The CDR3 sequence is CASSPNGQGEFEQYF. In DNA form, the CDR3 reads TGTGCCAGCTCACCAAACGGACAGGGGGAGTTCGAGCAGTACTTC. This chain links TRBV18 with TRBJ2-7, with TRBD1 identical over 10 bases. V trimming: 2 bases; J trimming: 6 bases; junction bases outside the gene matches: 7. The CDR3 totals 15 residues. Germline lookup yields CDR1 KGHSH and CDR2 LQKENI. Together with reference TRBV18 and TRBJ2-7, the CDR3 gives the full variable domain: NAGVMQNPRHLVRRRGQEARLRCSPMKGHSHVYWYRQLPEEGLKFMVYLQKENIIDESGMPKERFSAEFPKEGPSILRIQQVVRGDSAAYFCASSPNGQGEFEQYFGPGTRLTVT.

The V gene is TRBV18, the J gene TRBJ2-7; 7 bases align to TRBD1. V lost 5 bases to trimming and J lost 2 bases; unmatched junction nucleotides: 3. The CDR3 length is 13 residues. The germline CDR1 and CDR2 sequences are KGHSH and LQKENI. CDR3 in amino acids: CASSFDRAYEQYF. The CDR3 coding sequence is TGTGCCAGCTCATTCGACAGGGCCTACGAGCAGTACTTC.

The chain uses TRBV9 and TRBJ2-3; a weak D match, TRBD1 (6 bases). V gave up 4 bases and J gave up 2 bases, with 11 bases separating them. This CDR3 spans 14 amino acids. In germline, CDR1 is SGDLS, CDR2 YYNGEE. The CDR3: CASSTGPATDTQYF. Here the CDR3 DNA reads TGTGCCAGCAGCACAGGGCCTGCCACAGATACGCAGTATTTT.

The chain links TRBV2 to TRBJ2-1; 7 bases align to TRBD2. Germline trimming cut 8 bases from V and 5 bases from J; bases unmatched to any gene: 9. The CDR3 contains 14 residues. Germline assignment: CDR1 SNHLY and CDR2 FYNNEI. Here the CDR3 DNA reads TGTGCCAGCCGCCCCCGAAGCGGGGACAATGAGCAGTTCTTC. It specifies CASRPRSGDNEQFF. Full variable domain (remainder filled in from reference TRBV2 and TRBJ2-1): EPEVTQTPSHQVTQMGQEVILRCVPISNHLYFYWYRQILGQKVEFLVSFYNNEISEKSEIFDDQFSVERPDGSNFTLKIRSTKLEDSAMYFCASRPRSGDNEQFFGPGTRLTVL.

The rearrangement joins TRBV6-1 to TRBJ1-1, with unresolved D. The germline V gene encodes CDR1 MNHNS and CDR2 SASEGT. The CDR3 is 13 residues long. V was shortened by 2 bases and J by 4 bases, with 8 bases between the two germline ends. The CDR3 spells CASSEWVTTEAFF. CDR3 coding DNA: TGTGCCAGCAGTGAATGGGTAACCACTGAAGCTTTCTTT.

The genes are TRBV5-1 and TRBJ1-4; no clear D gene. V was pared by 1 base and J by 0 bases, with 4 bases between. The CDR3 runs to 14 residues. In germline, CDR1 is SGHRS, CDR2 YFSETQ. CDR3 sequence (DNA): TGCGCCAGCAGCTTGACAACAACTAATGAAAAACTGTTTTTT. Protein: CASSLTTTNEKLFF.

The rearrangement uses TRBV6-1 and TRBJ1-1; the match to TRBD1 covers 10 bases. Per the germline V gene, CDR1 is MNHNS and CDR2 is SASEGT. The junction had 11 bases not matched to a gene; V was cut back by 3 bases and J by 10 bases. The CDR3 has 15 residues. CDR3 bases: TGTGCCAGCAGTGACACCGGGACAGGGGTTTCTTCAGCTTTCTTT. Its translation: CASSDTGTGVSSAFF.

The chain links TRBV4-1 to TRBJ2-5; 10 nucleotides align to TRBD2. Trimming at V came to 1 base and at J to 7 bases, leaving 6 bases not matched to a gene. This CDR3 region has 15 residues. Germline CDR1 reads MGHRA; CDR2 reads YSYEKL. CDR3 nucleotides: TGCGCCAGCAGCCAAGGACCTAGCGGGAGCGGGACCCAGTACTTC. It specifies CASSQGPSGSGTQYF.

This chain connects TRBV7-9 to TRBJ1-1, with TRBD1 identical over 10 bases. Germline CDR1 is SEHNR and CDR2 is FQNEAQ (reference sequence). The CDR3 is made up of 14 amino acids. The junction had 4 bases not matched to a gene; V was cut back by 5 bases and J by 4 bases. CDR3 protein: CASSRTGGGTEAFF. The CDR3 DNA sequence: TGTGCCAGCAGCCGGACAGGGGGTGGCACTGAAGCTTTCTTT.

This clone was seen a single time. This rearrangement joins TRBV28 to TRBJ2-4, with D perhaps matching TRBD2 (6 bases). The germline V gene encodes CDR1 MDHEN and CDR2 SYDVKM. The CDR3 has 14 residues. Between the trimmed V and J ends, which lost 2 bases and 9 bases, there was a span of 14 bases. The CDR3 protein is CASSLGQEGGIQYF. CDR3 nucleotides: TGTGCCAGCAGTTTAGGGCAGGAGGGAGGCATTCAGTACTTC.

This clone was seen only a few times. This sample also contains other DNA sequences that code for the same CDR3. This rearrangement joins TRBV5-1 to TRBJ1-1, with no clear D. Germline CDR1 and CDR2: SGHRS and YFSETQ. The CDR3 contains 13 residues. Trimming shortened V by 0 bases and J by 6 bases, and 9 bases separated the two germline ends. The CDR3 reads CASSLDGRAEAFF. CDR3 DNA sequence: TGCGCCAGCAGCTTGGACGGGCGGGCTGAAGCTTTCTTT.

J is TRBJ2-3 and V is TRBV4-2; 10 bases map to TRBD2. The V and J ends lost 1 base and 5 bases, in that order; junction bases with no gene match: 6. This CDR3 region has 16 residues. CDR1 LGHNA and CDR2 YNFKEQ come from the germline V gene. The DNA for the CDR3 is TGTGCCAGCAGCCAAGGCGCTAGCGGGAGAGTAGATACGCAGTATTTT. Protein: CASSQGASGRVDTQYF.

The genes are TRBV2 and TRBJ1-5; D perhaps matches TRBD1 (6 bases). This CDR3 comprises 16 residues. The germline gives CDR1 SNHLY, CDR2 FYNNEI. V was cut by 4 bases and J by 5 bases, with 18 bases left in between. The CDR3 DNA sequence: TGTGCCAGCAGTGGGCGCAGGGGACGGATCGATCAGCCCCAGCATTTT. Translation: CASSGRRGRIDQPQHF.

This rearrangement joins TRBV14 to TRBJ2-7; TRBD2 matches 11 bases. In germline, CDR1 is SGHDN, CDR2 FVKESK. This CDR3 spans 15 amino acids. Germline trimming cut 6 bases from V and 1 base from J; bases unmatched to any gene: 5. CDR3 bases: TGTGCCAGCAGTCTGACTAGCGGGAATTCCTACGAGCAGTACTTC. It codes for CASSLTSGNSYEQYF.